These 10 T cell receptor beta chains were sequenced from one sample in a study of blood T cell repertoires in COVID-19. Libraries were prepared by immunoSEQ multiplex PCR; TCRdb keeps only in-frame clonotypes and omits some of them. The sample yields more than 95,000 clones, 65% to 90% seen once. Specimen: peripheral blood. The receptors shown here come from a man older than 75 with active or convalescent COVID-19.

This sequence joins TRBV4-1 and TRBJ2-3, with D possibly matching TRBD1 (7 bases). The CDR3 spans 16 residues. Trimming removed 4 bases from V and 3 bases from J, with 17 bases in between. Germline values: CDR1 MGHRA, CDR2 YSYEKL. The CDR3 region is CASSRPFRGRTDTQYF. The CDR3 DNA follows: TGCGCCAGCAGCCGACCATTCAGGGGGAGGACAGATACGCAGTATTTT.

V is TRBV9 and J is TRBJ2-7; perhaps TRBD2 as D (6 bases). V dropped 0 bases and J dropped 3 bases, with 10 bases sitting between them. This CDR3 region has 14 residues. The V gene's germline CDR1 is SGDLS and CDR2 YYNGEE. The CDR3 loop is CASSVGGARYEQYF. The CDR3 DNA is TGTGCCAGCAGCGTAGGCGGGGCCCGCTACGAGCAGTACTTC.

The chain links TRBV6-1 to TRBJ2-5; no clear D gene. CDR1 MNHNS and CDR2 SASEGT come from the germline V gene. The CDR3 runs 15 residues. The V and J ends lost 2 bases and 2 bases respectively, with 12 bases between them. In nucleotides, the CDR3 is TGTGCCAGCAGTGAAACCCGACACTTACAAGAGACCCAGTACTTC. It is translated as CASSETRHLQETQYF.

V usage is TRBV2 and J usage is TRBJ1-2, with D hard to call. Germline V gene data show CDR1 as SNHLY and CDR2 as FYNNEI. V lost 3 bases, J lost 2 bases, and 7 bases lay in between. CDR3 size: 13 residues. CDR3 region: CASSESFNYGYTF. CDR3 bases: TGTGCCAGCAGTGAGTCATTCAACTATGGCTACACCTTC.

This chain uses TRBV4-2 with TRBJ1-5, with TRBD1 matching 7 bases. This CDR3 has 16 residues. In germline, CDR1 is LGHNA, CDR2 YNFKEQ. V lost 0 bases to trimming and J lost 5 bases; unmatched junction nucleotides: 7. The CDR3 sequence: CASSQDPQGSDQPQHF. In DNA, the CDR3 is TGTGCCAGCAGCCAAGACCCACAGGGGTCGGATCAGCCCCAGCATTTT.

V and J are TRBV7-2 and TRBJ2-2; D is possibly TRBD2 (5 bases). The CDR3 runs to 15 residues. In germline, CDR1 is SGHTA, CDR2 FQGNSA. The V and J ends lost 2 bases and 6 bases respectively, with 13 bases between them. CDR3: CASSLRVAEAGELFF. CDR3 DNA: TGTGCCAGCAGCTTACGGGTCGCGGAGGCCGGGGAGCTGTTTTTT.

The V call is TRBV6-1, the J call TRBJ2-5, with 7 bases aligning to TRBD2. Germline values: CDR1 MNHNS, CDR2 SASEGT. After removal of 2 bases from V and 2 bases from J, the junction contained 8 bases not matched to a gene. The CDR3 runs to 16 residues. CDR3 sequence: CASSETPGGGQETQYF. CDR3 nucleotide sequence: TGTGCCAGCAGTGAAACCCCGGGGGGAGGTCAAGAGACCCAGTACTTC.

The V call is TRBV3-1 (or the pseudogene TRBV3-2), the J call TRBJ2-1; 8 bases map to TRBD1. The junction had 4 bases not matched to a gene; V was cut back by 1 base and J by 5 bases. Looked up from germline, CDR1 is LGHDT and CDR2 is YNNKEL (reference sequence). CDR3 length: 15 amino acids. CDR3 sequence reads: CASSQAGQVHNEQFF. CDR3 bases: TGTGCCAGCAGCCAAGCGGGACAGGTTCACAATGAGCAGTTCTTC.

The rearrangement links TRBV12-3 or TRBV12-4 to TRBJ1-5; 7 bases align to TRBD1. Trimming cost V 5 bases and J 9 bases; bases outside gene matches: 7. The CDR3 is 13 residues long. CDR3 region: CASSPRQGAPQHF. The CDR3 bases are TGTGCCAGCAGTCCAAGACAGGGTGCGCCCCAGCATTTT.

This clone showed up just once. The V and J genes are TRBV3-1 (or the pseudogene TRBV3-2) and TRBJ2-5, with 12 bases that match TRBD1. The CDR3 totals 17 residues. Germline CDR1 reads LGHDT; CDR2 reads YNNKEL (reference sequence). Germline trimming cut 0 bases from V and 6 bases from J; bases unmatched to any gene: 8. CDR3 protein: CASSQDPGTGGWQTQYF. The CDR3 bases are TGTGCCAGCAGCCAAGATCCCGGGACAGGGGGCTGGCAGACCCAGTACTTC.